This T cell receptor beta chain was identified during a study of CD8 T cells in Susac syndrome. Study-wide context: Among the sequenced Susac syndrome patients, roughly 6 had active disease while roughly eight were in remission.

TCR beta sequences were obtained from blood CD8+ and CD4+ T cells. RNA was extracted with the RNeasy kit, and a quantity of roughly 0.45 to 1 ug was reverse transcribed using random hexamers. Across 54 Vbeta and 13 Jbeta, TCR beta CDR3 was amplified with immunoSEQ multiplex PCR. TCRdb reprocessed the immunoSEQ multiplex PCR reads via MiXCR and lists one record per CDR3 protein. The data contain 160,000 or so distinct CDR3 sequences, approximately 95% of them singletons. Germline-derived CDR1 and CDR2 are SQVTM and ANQGSEA. The length of the CDR3 is 13 residues. The V end was cut by 5 bases, the J end by 4 bases, with 11 bases between.

The J gene is TRBJ2-2, the V gene TRBV29-1; D unclear. Specimen: CD4+ T cells from PBMCs. The receptor was derived from a human donor with Susac syndrome. This CDR3 is CSVSVGGTGELFF. The CDR3 DNA reads as TGCAGCGTTTCCGTCGGCGGCACCGGGGAGCTGTTTTTT.